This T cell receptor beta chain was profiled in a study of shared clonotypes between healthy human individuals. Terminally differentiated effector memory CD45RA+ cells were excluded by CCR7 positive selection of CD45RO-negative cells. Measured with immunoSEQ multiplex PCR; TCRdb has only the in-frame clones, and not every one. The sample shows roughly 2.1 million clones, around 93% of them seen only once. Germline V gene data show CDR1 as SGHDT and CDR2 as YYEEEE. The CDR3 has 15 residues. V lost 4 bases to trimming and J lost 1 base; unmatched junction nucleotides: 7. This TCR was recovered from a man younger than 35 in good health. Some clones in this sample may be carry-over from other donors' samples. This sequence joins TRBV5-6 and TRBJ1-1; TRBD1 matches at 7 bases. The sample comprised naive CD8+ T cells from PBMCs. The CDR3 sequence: CASSIPTGKNTEAFF. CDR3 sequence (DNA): TGTGCCAGCAGCATACCGACAGGGAAGAACACTGAAGCTTTCTTT. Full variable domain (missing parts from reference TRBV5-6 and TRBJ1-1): DAGVTQSPTHLIKTRGQQVTLRCSPKSGHDTVSWYQQALGQGPQFIFQYYEEEERQRGNFPDRFSGHQFPNYSSELNVNALLLGDSALYLCASSIPTGKNTEAFFGQGTRLTVV.